Described below is a single T cell receptor beta chain sequence and its context. In the authors' methods: Amplification with reference gene primers provided the estimates of nucleated cell counts. This table comes from immunoSEQ multiplex PCR, and its TCRdb copy is limited to in-frame clones, with some not included. V and J calls and clone size are given by that table; D and trimming were obtained from the DNA. The sample includes under 300,000 clones, approximately 87% of them seen just once. These data are taken from a study of blood T cell repertoires in COVID-19. Study summary: Samples representing acute and convalescent COVID-19 were sourced from the United States, Italy and Spain. Sample material is recorded as cDNA or gDNA derived from T cells, B-cell-depleted T cells, or PBMCs.

The material sequenced was peripheral blood. The clonotype comes from a man aged 60-69 years with acute or convalescent COVID-19.

The CDR3: CASSSGQPYNSPLHF. The CDR3 bases are TGTGCCAGCAGCTCTGGGCAGCCTTATAATTCACCCCTCCACTTT. The rearrangement uses TRBV7-8 and TRBJ1-6; no clear D. This CDR3 comprises 15 residues. Trimming cost V 4 bases and J 4 bases, with 11 bases left between them. CDR1 is SGHVS, CDR2 FQNEAQ, per germline. The whole variable domain, filled in from reference TRBV7-8 and TRBJ1-6, reads GAGVSQSPRYKVAKRGQDVALRCDPISGHVSLFWYQQALGQGPEFLTYFQNEAQLDKSGLPSDRFFAERPEGSVSTLKIQRTQQEDSAVYLCASSSGQPYNSPLHFGNGTRLTVT.